This TCR beta chain was identified during a study of OX40 agonist ivuxolimab in advanced cancers. About the investigation overall: The costimulatory receptor OX40 (CD134) was targeted by ivuxolimab, a fully human IgG2 agonistic monoclonal antibody. Intravenous ivuxolimab was administered to patients every 2 weeks at six dose levels: 0.01, 0.1, 0.3, 1.5, 3 and 10 mg/kg. Of the roughly 52 patients in dose escalation, some 20 had hepatocellular carcinoma, about 15 had melanoma, 9 had renal cell carcinoma and 9 had head and neck cancer. In the dose-escalation cohort, approximately 82% of patients were male, and the mean age was about 55 years, with a range of roughly 20 to 79. Patients were allowed to have had prior anti-PD-1, anti-PD-L1 or anti-CTLA-4 therapy, and 30% to 50% of the dose-escalation patients had previously received checkpoint inhibitors. Partial responses occurred in three dose-escalation patients: two with cutaneous melanoma and one with hepatocellular carcinoma. Peripheral TCRbeta sequencing aimed to test whether ivuxolimab altered TCR sequence diversity and caused clonal T-cell expansion. The paper describes the monotherapy dose-escalation part (N = 52 patients) of the phase I trial of ivuxolimab.

In regard to this clone: The antigen this receptor binds is unknown. Per-base qualities were not stored, and no clone one base away is much larger.

Patients with a history of autoimmune disease or receiving systemic immunosuppression were excluded from the trial. Peripheral blood for TCR sequencing was collected from all dose cohorts at baseline, on cycle 4 day 1, and on cycle 7 day 1. The samples were drawn from a first-in-human, open-label, multicenter phase I dose-escalation trial of ivuxolimab. Adults with locally advanced or metastatic melanoma, renal cell, hepatocellular, or head and neck squamous cell carcinoma were enrolled in the trial. CD4+ and CD8+ T cells were sorted separately from peripheral blood before TCR sequencing. Study-wide findings and limitations: Low levels of normalized T-cell clonal expansion were also seen in some nonresponding patients. After ivuxolimab, CD8+ T cells had more expanded clones than CD4+ T cells on average. Antigen specificity was not determined for the clonally expanded peripheral T cells. Partial responders in the 0.1-3.0 mg/kg groups had among the lowest normalized peripheral clonal expansion, especially among CD8+ T cells. At doses of 0.1 to 3.0 mg/kg, clonal expansion of both CD4+ and CD8+ T cells in blood was seen between baseline and week 6.

Genomic DNA was extracted from sorted cells for sequencing of the TCRbeta CDR3 region. The immunoSEQ Assay was used to sequence the TCRbeta CDR3 regions. In its TCRdb copy, this immuneACCESS table keeps in-frame sequences only and misses some clones. Where compared with another copy, unresolved V genes explain less than half of these, and the others have no known cause. The sample yields roughly 18,000 clones; about 87% were counted once. Roughly 30% of the sample is held by the ten biggest clonotypes. Reading the germline V gene (reference sequence) gives CDR1 GTSNPN and CDR2 SVGIG. The junction carries 7 bases between V and J, which are trimmed by 4 bases and 4 bases respectively. The CDR3 starts with the cysteine, ends with the phenylalanine, and has 12 residues. Of all the DNA, just the CDR3 is kept, 36 bases in frame from base 1.

The sample was CD4+ or CD8+ T cells sorted from blood, taken in a trial of the OX40 agonist ivuxolimab. This TCR came from an adult with an advanced solid tumor such as melanoma, head and neck, liver or kidney cancer. In this chain, TRBV30 is recombined with TRBJ2-2; the D gene lacks a confident call. The CDR3: CAWTIGTGELFF. The DNA reads as follows: TGTGCCTGGACCATAGGCACCGGGGAGCTGTTTTTT.